This T cell receptor beta chain was captured in a study of beta chain features in type 1 diabetes. Findings and caveats of the study: TCRB CDR3s were moderately but significantly shorter in Type 1 diabetes patients in all four CD4+ subsets.

As every portion of the isolated RNA was reverse transcribed, the sequencing read expressed TCRB transcripts. The method was immunoSEQ multiplex PCR; TCRdb's version includes in-frame clones alone and lacks a portion of them. The sample comprises some 370,000 clones, 9.6% of which are singletons, and approximately 0.6% rests with the top ten. In this sample, this clone turned up a few times. Its matching antigen is unknown. This TCR derives from a man aged 25-45 years with type 1 diabetes. Input material: central memory CD4+ T cells from blood.

The CDR3 here is CASSTPGGGSDTQYF. DNA for the CDR3: TGTGCCAGCAGCACACCGGGGGGAGGGTCAGATACGCAGTATTTT. V and J are TRBV6-6 and TRBJ2-3, with 7 bases matching TRBD2. Germline assignment: CDR1 MNHNY and CDR2 SVGAGI (reference sequence). CDR3 size: 15 residues. The ends lost 6 bases at V and 4 bases at J; junction bases unmatched: 10.